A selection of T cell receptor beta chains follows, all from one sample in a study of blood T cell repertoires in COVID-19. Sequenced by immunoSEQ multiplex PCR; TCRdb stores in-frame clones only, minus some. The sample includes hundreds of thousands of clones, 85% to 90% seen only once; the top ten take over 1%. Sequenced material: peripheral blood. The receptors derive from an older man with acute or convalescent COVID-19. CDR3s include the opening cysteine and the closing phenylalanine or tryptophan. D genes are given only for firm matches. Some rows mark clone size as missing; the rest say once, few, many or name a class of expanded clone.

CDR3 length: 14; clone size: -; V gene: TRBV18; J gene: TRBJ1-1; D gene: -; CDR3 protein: CASSMNRVGTEAFF; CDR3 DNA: TGTGCCAGCTCAATGAACAGGGTTGGCACTGAAGCTTTCTTT
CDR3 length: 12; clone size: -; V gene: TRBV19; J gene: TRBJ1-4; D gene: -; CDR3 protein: CASSRGREKLFF; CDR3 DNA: TGTGCCAGTAGTCGGGGTCGCGAAAAACTGTTTTTT
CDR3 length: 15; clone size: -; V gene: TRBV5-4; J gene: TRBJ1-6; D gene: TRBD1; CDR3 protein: CASSPTGTAGSPLHF; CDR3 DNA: TGTGCCAGCAGCCCGACAGGGACGGCGGGTTCACCCCTCCACTTT
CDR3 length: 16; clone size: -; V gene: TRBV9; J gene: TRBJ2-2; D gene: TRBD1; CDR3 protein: CASSVWTGEPTGELFF; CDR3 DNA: TGTGCCAGCAGCGTGTGGACAGGGGAACCTACCGGGGAGCTGTTTTTT
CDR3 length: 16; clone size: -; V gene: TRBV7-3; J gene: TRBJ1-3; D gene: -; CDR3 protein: CASSLAGPSSGNTIYF; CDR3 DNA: TGTGCCAGCAGCTTAGCAGGGCCGAGCTCTGGAAACACCATATATTTT
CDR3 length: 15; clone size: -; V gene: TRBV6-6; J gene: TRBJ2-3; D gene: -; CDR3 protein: CASSYSRYSTDTQYF; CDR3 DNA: TGTGCCAGCAGTTACTCGAGGTACAGCACAGATACGCAGTATTTT
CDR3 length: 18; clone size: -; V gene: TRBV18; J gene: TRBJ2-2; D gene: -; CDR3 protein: CASSPRMGGFGNTGELFF; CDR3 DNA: TGTGCCAGCTCACCAAGGATGGGGGGTTTCGGGAACACCGGGGAGCTGTTTTTT
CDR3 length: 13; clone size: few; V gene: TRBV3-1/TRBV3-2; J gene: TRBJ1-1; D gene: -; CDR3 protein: CASSYYTNTEAFF; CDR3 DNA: TGTGCCAGCAGCTACTACACGAACACTGAAGCTTTCTTT
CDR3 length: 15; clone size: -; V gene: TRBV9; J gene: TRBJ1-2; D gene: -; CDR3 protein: CASSVEPQGTYGYTF; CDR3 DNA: TGTGCCAGCAGCGTAGAGCCCCAGGGTACCTATGGCTACACCTTC
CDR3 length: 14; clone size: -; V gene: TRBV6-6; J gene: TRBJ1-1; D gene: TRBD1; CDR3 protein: CASSYWGTETEAFF; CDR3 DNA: TGTGCCAGCAGTTACTGGGGGACAGAGACTGAAGCTTTCTTT
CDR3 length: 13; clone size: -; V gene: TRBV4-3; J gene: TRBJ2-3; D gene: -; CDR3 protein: CASSQAPRDTQYF; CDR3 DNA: TGCGCCAGCAGCCAGGCACCTCGAGATACGCAGTATTTT
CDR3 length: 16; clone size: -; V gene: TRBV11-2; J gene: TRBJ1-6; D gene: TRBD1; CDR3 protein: CASSFGGTGGHSPLHF; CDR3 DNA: TGTGCCAGCAGTTTTGGTGGGACAGGGGGTCACTCACCCCTCCACTTT
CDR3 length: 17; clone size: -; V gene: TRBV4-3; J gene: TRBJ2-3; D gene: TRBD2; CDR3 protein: CASSRRPVAGGGDTQYF; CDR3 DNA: TGCGCCAGCAGCCGACGCCCTGTCGCGGGGGGCGGGGATACGCAGTATTTT
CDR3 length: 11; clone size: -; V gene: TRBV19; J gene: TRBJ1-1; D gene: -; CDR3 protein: CASSSLTEAFF; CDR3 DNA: TGTGCCAGTAGTTCTCTCACTGAAGCTTTCTTT
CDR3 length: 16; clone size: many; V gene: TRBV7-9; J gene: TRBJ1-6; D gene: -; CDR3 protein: CASTQGGGVDNSPLHF; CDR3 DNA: TGTGCCAGCACCCAAGGGGGAGGTGTTGATAATTCACCCCTCCACTTT
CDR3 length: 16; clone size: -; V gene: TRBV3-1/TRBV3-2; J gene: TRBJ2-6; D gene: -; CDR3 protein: CASSSGQARGANVLTF; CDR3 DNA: TGTGCCAGCAGCTCTGGACAAGCCCGGGGGGCCAACGTCCTGACTTTC
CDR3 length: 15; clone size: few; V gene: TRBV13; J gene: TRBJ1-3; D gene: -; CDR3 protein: CASSLVGGSGNTIYF; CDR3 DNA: TGTGCCAGCAGCTTAGTAGGGGGCTCTGGAAACACCATATATTTT
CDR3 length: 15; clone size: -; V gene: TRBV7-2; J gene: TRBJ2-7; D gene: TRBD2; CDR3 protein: CASSPRLAGTYEQYF; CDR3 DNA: TGTGCCAGCAGCCCCAGACTAGCGGGAACATACGAGCAGTACTTC
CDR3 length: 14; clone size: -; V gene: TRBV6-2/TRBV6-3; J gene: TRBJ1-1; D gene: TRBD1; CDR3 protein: CASSYRQGGTEAFF; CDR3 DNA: TGTGCCAGCAGTTATCGACAGGGGGGTACTGAAGCTTTCTTT
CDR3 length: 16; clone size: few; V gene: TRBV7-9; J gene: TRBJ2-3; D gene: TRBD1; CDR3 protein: CASSRGTEQSTDTQYF; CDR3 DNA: TGTGCCAGCAGCAGAGGGACAGAACAAAGCACAGATACGCAGTATTTT
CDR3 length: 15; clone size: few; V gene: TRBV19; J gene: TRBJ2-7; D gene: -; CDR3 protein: CASSNRGGINYEQYF; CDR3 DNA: TGTGCCAGTAGTAACCGAGGGGGAATAAACTACGAGCAGTACTTC
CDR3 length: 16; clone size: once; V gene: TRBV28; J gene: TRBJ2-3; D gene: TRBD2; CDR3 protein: CASSFSSSGGTDTQYF; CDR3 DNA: TGTGCCAGCAGTTTTAGCTCTAGCGGGGGCACAGATACGCAGTATTTT
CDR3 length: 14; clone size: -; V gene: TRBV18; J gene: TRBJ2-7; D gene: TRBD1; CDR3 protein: CASSPIRQGDEQYF; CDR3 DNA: TGTGCCAGCTCACCAATCAGACAGGGGGACGAGCAGTACTTC
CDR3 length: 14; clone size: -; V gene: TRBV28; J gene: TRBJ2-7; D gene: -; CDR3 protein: CASTSHGPDRMEYF; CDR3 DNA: TGTGCCAGCACTTCTCACGGCCCCGACAGGATGGAGTACTTC
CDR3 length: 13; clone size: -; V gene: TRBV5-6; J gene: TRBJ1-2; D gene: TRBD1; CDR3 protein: CASSLAGGHGYTF; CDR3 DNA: TGTGCCAGCAGCTTGGCAGGGGGCCATGGCTACACCTTC
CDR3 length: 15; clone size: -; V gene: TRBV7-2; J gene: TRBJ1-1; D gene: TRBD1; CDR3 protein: CASSLSSGGGTEAFF; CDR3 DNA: TGTGCCAGCAGCTTATCCTCAGGGGGCGGCACTGAAGCTTTCTTT
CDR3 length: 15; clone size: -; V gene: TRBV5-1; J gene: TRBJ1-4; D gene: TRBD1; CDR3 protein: CASSLEGQRNEKLFF; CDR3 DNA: TGCGCCAGCAGCTTGGAGGGACAGCGTAATGAAAAACTGTTTTTT
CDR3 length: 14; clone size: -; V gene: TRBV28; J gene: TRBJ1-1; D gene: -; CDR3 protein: CASSYLQASTEAFF; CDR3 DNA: TGTGCCAGCAGCTACCTTCAAGCGAGCACTGAAGCTTTCTTT
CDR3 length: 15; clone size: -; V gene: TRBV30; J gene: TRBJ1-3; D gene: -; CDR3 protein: CAWSARGLAGNTIYF; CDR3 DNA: TGTGCCTGGAGCGCCAGGGGTCTCGCTGGAAACACCATATATTTT
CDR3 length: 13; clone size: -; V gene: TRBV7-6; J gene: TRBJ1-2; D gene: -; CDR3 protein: CASSPVRVDSYTF; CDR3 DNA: TGTGCCAGCAGCCCCGTGAGAGTTGACAGCTACACCTTC
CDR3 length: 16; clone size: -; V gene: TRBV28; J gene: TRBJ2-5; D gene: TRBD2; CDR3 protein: CASSLLRRGAQETQYF; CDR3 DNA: TGTGCCAGCAGTTTATTAAGGCGGGGGGCCCAAGAGACCCAGTACTTC
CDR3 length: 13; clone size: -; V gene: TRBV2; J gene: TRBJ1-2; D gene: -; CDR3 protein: CASSAAGGYGYTF; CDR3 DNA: TGTGCCAGCAGTGCCGCGGGTGGGTATGGCTACACCTTC
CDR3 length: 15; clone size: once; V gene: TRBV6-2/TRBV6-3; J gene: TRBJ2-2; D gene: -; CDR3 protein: CASSYSGHGTGELFF; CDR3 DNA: TGTGCCAGCAGTTACTCGGGCCACGGCACCGGGGAGCTGTTTTTT
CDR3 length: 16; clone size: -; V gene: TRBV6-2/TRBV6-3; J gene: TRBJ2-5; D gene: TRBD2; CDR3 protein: CASSYSGLGLRETQYF; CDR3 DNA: TGTGCCAGCAGTTACTCCGGACTAGGTTTACGTGAGACCCAGTACTTC
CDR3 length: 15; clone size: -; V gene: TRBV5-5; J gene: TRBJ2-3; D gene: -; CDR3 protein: CASSARATLADTQYF; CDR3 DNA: TGTGCCAGCAGCGCGCGGGCCACCCTAGCAGATACGCAGTATTTT